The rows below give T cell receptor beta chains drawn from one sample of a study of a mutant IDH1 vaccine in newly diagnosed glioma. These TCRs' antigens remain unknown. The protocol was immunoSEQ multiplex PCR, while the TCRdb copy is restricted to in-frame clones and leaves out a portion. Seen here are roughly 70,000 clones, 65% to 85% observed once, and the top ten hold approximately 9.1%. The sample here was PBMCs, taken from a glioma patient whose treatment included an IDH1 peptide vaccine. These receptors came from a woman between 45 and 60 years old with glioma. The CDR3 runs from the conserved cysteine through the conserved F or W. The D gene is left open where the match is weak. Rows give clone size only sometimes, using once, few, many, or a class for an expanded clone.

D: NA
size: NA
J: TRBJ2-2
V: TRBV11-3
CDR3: CASSLDSTGELFF
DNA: TGTGCCAGCAGCTTAGACTCCACCGGGGAGCTGTTTTTT

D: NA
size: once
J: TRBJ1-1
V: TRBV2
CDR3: CASSSEEIAGGAEAFF
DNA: TGTGCCAGCAGTTCCGAGGAGATTGCCGGGGGGGCTGAAGCTTTCTTT

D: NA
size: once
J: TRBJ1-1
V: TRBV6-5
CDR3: CASSRTGAEAFF
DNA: TGTGCCAGCAGCCGAACAGGTGCTGAAGCTTTCTTT

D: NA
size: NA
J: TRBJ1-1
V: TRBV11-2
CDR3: CASSEQGYNEAFF
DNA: TGTGCCAGCAGCGAACAGGGCTATAACGAAGCTTTCTTT

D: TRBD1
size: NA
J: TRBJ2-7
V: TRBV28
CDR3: CASSSPKGQGGEQYF
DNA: TGTGCCAGCAGTTCTCCTAAGGGACAGGGAGGGGAGCAGTACTTC

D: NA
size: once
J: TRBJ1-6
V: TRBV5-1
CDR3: CASSLEGGNSPLHF
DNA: TGCGCCAGCAGCTTGGAGGGGGGTAATTCACCCCTCCACTTT

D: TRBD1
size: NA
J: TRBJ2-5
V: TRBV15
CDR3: CATSRGDRHQETQYF
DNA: TGTGCCACCAGCAGAGGGGACAGGCACCAAGAGACCCAGTACTTC

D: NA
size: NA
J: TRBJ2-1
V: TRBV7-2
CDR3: CATRGRINEQFF
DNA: TGTGCCACGCGGGGACGTATAAATGAGCAGTTCTTC

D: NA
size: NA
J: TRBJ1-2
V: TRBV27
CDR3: CASSPDLGEGLNYGYTF
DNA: TGTGCCAGCAGTCCTGATTTAGGGGAGGGACTGAACTATGGCTACACCTTC

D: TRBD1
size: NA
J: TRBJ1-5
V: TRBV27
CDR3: CASRPRQGNQPQHF
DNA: TGTGCCAGCAGGCCTAGACAGGGTAATCAGCCCCAGCATTTT

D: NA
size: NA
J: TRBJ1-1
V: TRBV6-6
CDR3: CASSYRVAGQNTEAFF
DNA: TGTGCCAGCAGTTATAGAGTGGCAGGACAGAACACTGAAGCTTTCTTT

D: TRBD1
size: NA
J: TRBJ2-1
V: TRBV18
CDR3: CASSPGTGGTYNEQFF
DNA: TGTGCCAGCTCACCCGGGACAGGGGGTACCTACAATGAGCAGTTCTTC

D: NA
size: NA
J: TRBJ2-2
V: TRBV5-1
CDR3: CASTPGTNTGELFF
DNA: TGCGCCAGCACCCCAGGGACTAACACCGGGGAGCTGTTTTTT

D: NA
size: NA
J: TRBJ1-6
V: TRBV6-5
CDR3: CASRAENSPLHF
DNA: TGTGCCAGCAGGGCAGAGAATTCACCCCTCCACTTT

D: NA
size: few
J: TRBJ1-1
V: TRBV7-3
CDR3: CASSLPRGRAFF
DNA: TGTGCCAGCAGCTTGCCAAGGGGACGAGCTTTCTTT

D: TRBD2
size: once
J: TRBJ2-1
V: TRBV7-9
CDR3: CASSLLAGGDEQFF
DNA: TGTGCCAGCAGCTTATTAGCGGGGGGTGATGAGCAGTTCTTC

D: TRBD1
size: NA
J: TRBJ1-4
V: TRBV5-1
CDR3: CASSPGTGAGVKLFF
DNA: TGCGCCAGCAGCCCCGGGACAGGGGCAGGAGTAAAACTGTTTTTT

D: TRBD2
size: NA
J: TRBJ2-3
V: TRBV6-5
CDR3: CASSSLAGNTDTQYF
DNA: TGTGCCAGCAGTAGCCTAGCGGGGAACACAGATACGCAGTATTTT

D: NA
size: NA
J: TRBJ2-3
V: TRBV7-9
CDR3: CASSSSLYASTDTQYF
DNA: TGTGCCAGCAGCTCCTCCCTATATGCTAGCACAGATACGCAGTATTTT

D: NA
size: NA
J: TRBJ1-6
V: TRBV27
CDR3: CASSLQGTSYNSPLHF
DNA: TGTGCCAGCAGTTTACAGGGGACCTCCTATAATTCACCCCTCCACTTT

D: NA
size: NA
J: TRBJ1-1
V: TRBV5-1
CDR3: CASSLESGFTEAFF
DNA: TGCGCCAGCAGCTTGGAATCAGGGTTCACTGAAGCTTTCTTT

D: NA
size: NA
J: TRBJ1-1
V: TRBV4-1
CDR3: CASSQHPGTPGEAFF
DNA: TGCGCCAGCAGCCAACACCCCGGGACTCCTGGAGAAGCTTTCTTT

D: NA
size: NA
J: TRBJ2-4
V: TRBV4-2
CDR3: CASSFTGPKDIQYF
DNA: TGTGCCAGCAGCTTTACCGGGCCAAAGGACATTCAGTACTTC

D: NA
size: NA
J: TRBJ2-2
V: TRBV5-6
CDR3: CASSGRLRNTGELFF
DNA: TGTGCCAGCAGCGGGAGATTACGGAACACCGGGGAGCTGTTTTTT

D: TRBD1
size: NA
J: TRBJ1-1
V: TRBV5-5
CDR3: CASSLVDRAGVNTEAFF
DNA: TGTGCCAGCAGCCTGGTCGACAGGGCCGGGGTGAACACTGAAGCTTTCTTT

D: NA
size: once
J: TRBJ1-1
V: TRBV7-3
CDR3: CASSPRGENTEAFF
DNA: TGTGCCAGCAGCCCCCGGGGGGAAAACACTGAAGCTTTCTTT

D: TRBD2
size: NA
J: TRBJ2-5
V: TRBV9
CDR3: CASSVDGGGEETQYF
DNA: TGTGCCAGCAGCGTAGACGGCGGGGGGGAAGAGACCCAGTACTTC

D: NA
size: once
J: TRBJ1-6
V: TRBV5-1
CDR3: CASSLEGNSPLHF
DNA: TGCGCCAGCAGCTTGGAGGGTAATTCACCCCTCCACTTT

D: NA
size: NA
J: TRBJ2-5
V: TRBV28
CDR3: CASRLQGEGETQYF
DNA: TGTGCCAGCAGGCTACAGGGGGAGGGAGAGACCCAGTACTTC

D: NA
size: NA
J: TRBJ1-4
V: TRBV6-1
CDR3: CASMIGGGREKLFF
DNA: TGTGCCAGCATGATAGGGGGGGGGCGGGAAAAACTGTTTTTT

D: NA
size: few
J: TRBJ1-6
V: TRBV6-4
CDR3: CASSAEGHSPLHF
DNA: TGTGCCAGCAGTGCAGAGGGCCATTCACCCCTCCACTTT

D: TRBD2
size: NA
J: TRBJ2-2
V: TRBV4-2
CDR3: CASTSGGANTGELFF
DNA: TGTGCCAGCACCTCGGGGGGGGCCAACACCGGGGAGCTGTTTTTT

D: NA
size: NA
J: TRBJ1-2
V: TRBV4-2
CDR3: CASSQETGYGYTF
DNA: TGTGCCAGCAGCCAAGAGACGGGGTATGGCTACACCTTC

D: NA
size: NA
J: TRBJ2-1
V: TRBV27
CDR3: CASSLGSYNEQFF
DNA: TGTGCCAGCAGTTTAGGCTCCTACAATGAGCAGTTCTTC

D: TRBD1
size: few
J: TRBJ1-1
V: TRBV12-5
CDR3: CASGSGQGPNSEAFF
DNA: TGTGCTAGTGGTAGCGGACAGGGCCCCAACTCTGAAGCTTTCTTT

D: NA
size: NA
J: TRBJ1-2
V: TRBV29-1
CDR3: CSVGTTGYGYTF
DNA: TGCAGCGTTGGGACAACAGGATATGGCTACACCTTC

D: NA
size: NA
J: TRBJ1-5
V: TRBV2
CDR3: CASSEWGEIQPQHF
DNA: TGTGCCAGCAGTGAATGGGGGGAAATCCAGCCCCAGCATTTT

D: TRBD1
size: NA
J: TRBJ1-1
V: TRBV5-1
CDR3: CASSLVQGAGGTEAFF
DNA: TGCGCCAGCAGCTTGGTTCAGGGGGCTGGGGGCACTGAAGCTTTCTTT

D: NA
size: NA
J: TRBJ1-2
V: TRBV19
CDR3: CASSIGTTGYTF
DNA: TGTGCCAGTAGTATAGGGACAACTGGCTACACCTTC

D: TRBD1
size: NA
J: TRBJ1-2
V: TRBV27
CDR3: CASKLQGAKGYGYTF
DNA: TGTGCCAGCAAGCTCCAGGGGGCCAAGGGCTATGGCTACACCTTC

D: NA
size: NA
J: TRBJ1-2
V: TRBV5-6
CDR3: CASSLQDRTIGYTF
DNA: TGTGCCAGCAGCTTGCAGGATCGGACAATCGGCTACACCTTC

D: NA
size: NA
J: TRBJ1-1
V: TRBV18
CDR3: CASSFTGTWNTEAFF
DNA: TGTGCCAGCTCATTCACAGGTACATGGAACACTGAAGCTTTCTTT

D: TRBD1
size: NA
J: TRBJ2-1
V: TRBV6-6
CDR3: CASSYSGDRGLNEQFF
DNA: TGTGCCAGCAGTTACTCCGGGGACAGGGGGTTAAATGAGCAGTTCTTC

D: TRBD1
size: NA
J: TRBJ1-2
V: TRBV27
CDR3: CASRRDRNLNYGYTF
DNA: TGTGCCAGCAGACGGGACAGAAACCTTAACTATGGCTACACCTTC

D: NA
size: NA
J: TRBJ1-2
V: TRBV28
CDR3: CATGDRGGANYGYTF
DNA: TGTGCCACCGGGGACCGGGGGGGAGCTAACTATGGCTACACCTTC

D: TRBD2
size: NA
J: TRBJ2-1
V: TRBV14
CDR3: CASSQDPGGASYNEQFF
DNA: TGTGCCAGCAGCCAAGATCCCGGGGGGGCCTCCTACAATGAGCAGTTCTTC

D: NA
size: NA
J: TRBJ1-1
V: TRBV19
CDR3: CASSIGSGSGYF
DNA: TGTGCCAGTAGTATAGGGTCCGGCAGTGGGTATTTT

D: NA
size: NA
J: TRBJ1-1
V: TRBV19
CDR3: CATVYRGLNTEAFF
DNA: TGTGCCACCGTCTACCGGGGACTGAACACTGAAGCTTTCTTT

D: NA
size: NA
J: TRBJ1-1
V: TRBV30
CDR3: CAWSSADRMNTEAFF
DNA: TGTGCCTGGAGTTCTGCTGACAGAATGAACACTGAAGCTTTCTTT

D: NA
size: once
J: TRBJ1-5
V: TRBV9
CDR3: CASSVGTLNQPQHF
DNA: TGTGCCAGCAGCGTCGGGACCCTGAATCAGCCCCAGCATTTT

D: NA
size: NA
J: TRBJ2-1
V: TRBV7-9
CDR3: CASSLVSEQFF
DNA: TGTGCCAGCAGCTTAGTATCTGAGCAGTTCTTC

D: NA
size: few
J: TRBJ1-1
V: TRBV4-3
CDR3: CASSQQENTEAFF
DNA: TGCGCCAGCAGCCAACAGGAGAACACTGAAGCTTTCTTT

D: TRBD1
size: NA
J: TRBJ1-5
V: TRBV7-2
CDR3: CASTQGDRYQPQHF
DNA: TGTGCCAGCACACAAGGGGACAGATATCAGCCCCAGCATTTT

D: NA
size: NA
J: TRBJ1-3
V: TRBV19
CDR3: CASSIFLAGTPGNTIYF
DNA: TGTGCCAGTAGTATCTTTTTGGCAGGGACGCCTGGAAACACCATATATTTT